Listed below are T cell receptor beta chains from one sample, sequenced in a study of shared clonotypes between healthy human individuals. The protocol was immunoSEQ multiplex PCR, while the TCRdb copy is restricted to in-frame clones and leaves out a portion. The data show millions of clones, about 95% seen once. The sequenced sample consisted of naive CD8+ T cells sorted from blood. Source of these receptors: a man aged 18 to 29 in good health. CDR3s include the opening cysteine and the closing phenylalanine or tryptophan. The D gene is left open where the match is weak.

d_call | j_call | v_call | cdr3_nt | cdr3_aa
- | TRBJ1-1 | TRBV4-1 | TGCGCCAGCAGCTCGCGGGGGGCGACTGAAGCTTTCTTT | CASSSRGATEAFF
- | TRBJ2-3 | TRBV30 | TGTGCCTGGGCTCGGGGTGTGAGGGCAGATACGCAGTATTTT | CAWARGVRADTQYF
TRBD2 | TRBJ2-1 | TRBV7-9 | TGTGCCAGCAGCCAGGGACTAGCGGGGGCGAACATCTACAATGAGCAGTTCTTC | CASSQGLAGANIYNEQFF
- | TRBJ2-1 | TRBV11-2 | TGTGCCAGCAGCTCTACACCTTCCGTCTTTTACGATGAGCAGTTCTTC | CASSSTPSVFYDEQFF
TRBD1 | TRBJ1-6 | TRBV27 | TGTGCCAGCAGTACCTGGGACAGCGATTCACCCCTCCACTTT | CASSTWDSDSPLHF
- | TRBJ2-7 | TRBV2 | TGTGCCAGCAGACTGTCTAGCGCGGCCTACGAGCAGTACTTC | CASRLSSAAYEQYF
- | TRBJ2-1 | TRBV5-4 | TGTGCCAGCAGCTTAGCGATCATGGGTAGGCAGTTCTTC | CASSLAIMGRQFF
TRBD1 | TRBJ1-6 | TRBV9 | TGTGCCAGCAGCGACCTGGGACAGGGGGCAGGGGGATCACCCCTCCACTTT | CASSDLGQGAGGSPLHF
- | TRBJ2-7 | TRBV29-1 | TGCAGCGTTGGAAGGCAGGGAGCCGAGCAGTACTTC | CSVGRQGAEQYF
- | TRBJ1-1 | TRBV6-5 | TGTGCCAGCAGTTACTCGGCCGGAGGGAACACTGAAGCTTTCTTT | CASSYSAGGNTEAFF
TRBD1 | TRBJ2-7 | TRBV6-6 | TGTGCCAGCAGTTACCTTGGACAGGGGTTCTACGAGCAGTACTTC | CASSYLGQGFYEQYF
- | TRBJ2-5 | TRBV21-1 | TGTGCCAGCAGCAAAGCCCACGACAGCCAACAAGAGACCCAGTACTTC | CASSKAHDSQQETQYF
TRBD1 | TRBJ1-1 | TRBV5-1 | TGCGCCAGCAGCTTCTCCGGACAGGGGGACACTGAAGCTTTCTTT | CASSFSGQGDTEAFF
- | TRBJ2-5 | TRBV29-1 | TGCAGCGTTCAGAGGGGGATTGCGGAGACCCAGTACTTC | CSVQRGIAETQYF